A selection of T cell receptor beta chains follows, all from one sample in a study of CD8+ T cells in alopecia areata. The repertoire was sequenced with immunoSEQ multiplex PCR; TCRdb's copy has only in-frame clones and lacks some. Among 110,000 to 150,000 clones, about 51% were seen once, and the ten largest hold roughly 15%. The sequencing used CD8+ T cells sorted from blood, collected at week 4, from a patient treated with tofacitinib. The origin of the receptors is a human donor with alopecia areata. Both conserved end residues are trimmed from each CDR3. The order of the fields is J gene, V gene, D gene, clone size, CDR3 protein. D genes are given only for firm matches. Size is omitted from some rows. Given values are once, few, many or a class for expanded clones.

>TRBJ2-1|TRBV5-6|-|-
ASSITSFNEQF
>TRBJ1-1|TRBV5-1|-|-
ASLGDNTEAF
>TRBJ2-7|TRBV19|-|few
ASSFGTNYEQY
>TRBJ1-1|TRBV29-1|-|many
SVAPSTEAF
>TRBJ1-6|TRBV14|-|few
ASSQVAGTVSLH
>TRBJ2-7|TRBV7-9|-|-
ASSLEIKGRTWEQY
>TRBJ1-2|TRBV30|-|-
ASYGPGRNYGYT
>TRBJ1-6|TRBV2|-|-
ASSVGPYNSPLH
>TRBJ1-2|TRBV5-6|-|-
ASSLVQGNIGYT
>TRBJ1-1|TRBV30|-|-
AWSLGQNTEAF
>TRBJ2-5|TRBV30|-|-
AWSASRETQY
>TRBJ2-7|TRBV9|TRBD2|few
ASSVGLAGYEQY
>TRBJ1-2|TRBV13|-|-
ASSSSGTYGYT
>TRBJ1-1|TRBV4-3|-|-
ASSQAWTENTEAF
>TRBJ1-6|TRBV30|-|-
AWGIYNSPLH
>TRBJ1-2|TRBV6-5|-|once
ASREPANYGYT
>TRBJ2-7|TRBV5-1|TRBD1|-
ASSYRRQGSFYEQY
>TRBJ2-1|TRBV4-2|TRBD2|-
ASSQTSPDEQF
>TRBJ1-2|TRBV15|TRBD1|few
ATSSRDRGRIYGYT
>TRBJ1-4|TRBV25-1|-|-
ASSEGEAEKLF
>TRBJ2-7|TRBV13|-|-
ASSLGSTTYEQY
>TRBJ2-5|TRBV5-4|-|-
ASSLEETQY
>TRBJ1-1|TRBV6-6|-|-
ASSPGGHTEAF
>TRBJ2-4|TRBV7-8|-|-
ASSALKGDKNIQY
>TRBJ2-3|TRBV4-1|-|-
ASSLHQRTDTQY
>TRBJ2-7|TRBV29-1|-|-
SVSLGSYEQY
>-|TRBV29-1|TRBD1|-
SAARQGPYEQY
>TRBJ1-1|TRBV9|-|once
ASRGPEGVAF
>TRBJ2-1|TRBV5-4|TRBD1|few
ASSLFGTVYNEEQF
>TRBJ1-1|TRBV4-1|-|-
ASSQGLLVEAF
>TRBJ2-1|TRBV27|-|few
ASSFSRAYNEQF
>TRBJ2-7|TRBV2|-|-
ASSEGAGRNSYEQY
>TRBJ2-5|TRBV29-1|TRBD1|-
SVEGQNQETQY
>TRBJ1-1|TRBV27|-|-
ASSDWGSEAF
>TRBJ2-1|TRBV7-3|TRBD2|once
ASSLAGGGTHNEQF
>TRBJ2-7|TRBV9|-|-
ASSEGGGFSYEQY
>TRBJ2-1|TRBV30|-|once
AWSLSPQVNEQF
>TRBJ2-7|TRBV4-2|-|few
ASSQDRPASYEQY
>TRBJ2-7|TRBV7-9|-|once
ASSLGSYEQY
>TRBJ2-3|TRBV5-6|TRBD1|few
ASTRQGDTQY
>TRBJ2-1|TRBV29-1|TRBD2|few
SVEGTSGGYNEQF
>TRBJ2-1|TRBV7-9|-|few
ASRQGGYNEQF
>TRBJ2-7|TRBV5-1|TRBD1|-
ASSLGQGVDEQY
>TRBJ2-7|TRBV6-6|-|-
ASLQDNHEQY
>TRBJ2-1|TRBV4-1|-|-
ASSQAGAISYNEQF
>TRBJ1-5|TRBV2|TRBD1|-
ASSPLGTGGSQPQH
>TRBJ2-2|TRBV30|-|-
AWTDTGELF